This T cell receptor beta chain was sequenced for a study of early T cells in non-severe SARS-CoV-2 infection. Study details: Sequenced bulk RNA came from whole blood that was unsorted, and chains were unpaired.

The CDR3 extends over 14 amino acids. Germline V gene lookup returns CDR1 SEHNR and CDR2 FQNEAQ (reference sequence). V lost 0 bases and J lost 6; bases outside the gene matches: 2. Each cDNA molecule carried a unique molecular identifier. TCRdb redid the calling of the 5' RACE reads with MiXCR, one entry per CDR3 protein. The sample contains 70,000 to 85,000 distinct CDR3 sequences, roughly 5.3% of which appear only once. This clonotype was seen ten or more times. As yet, its antigen is unknown. Overall study findings and caveats: VDJdb-based annotation leaned toward anti-spike CD8 responses and missed private and CD4 specificities.

This TCR came from an adult who was a healthcare worker with PCR-confirmed SARS-CoV-2 infection or an uninfected control (not recorded which). The genes are TRBV7-9 and TRBJ2-7; 10 positions agree with TRBD1. The starting material was whole blood, obtained at baseline. The CDR3 loop reads CASSLAGQGSEQYF. CDR3 coding DNA: TGTGCCAGCAGCTTAGCGGGACAGGGGAGCGAGCAGTACTTC.